These T cell receptor beta chains were read from a single sample in a study of cytomegalovirus exposure and HLA in healthy donors. Assay: immunoSEQ multiplex PCR; the TCRdb copy retains only in-frame clones and omits some. The top ten clones hold about 1% of a sample with around 140,000 clones, roughly 73% of them seen once. Sequencing input: PBMCs. These receptors were obtained from a male donor in good health and CMV-seronegative. The CDR3 runs from the conserved cysteine through the conserved F or W. A D gene is named only where the DNA matches it firmly. Expanded clones get a size class; other rows say once, few or many, or leave the size out.

>TRBV4-3|TRBJ1-1|-|few
TGCGCCAGCAGCCAAGATGCGAGGGGGAGAAACACTGAAGCTTTCTTT
CASSQDARGRNTEAFF
>TRBV29-1|TRBJ1-2|TRBD1|-
TGCAGCGGATACCTGGACAGGGTGGATGGCTACACCTTC
CSGYLDRVDGYTF
>TRBV29-1|TRBJ1-1|-|few
TGCAGCGTTGAAGTGGGGGGTACTGAAGCTTTCTTT
CSVEVGGTEAFF
>TRBV18|TRBJ2-7|-|-
TGTGCCAGCTCCCTGGGTGGGGGGTTCTACGAGCAGTACTTC
CASSLGGGFYEQYF
>TRBV7-2|TRBJ1-4|-|-
TGTGCCAGCAGCTTAATGGGGCAGGAGAATGAAAAACTGTTTTTT
CASSLMGQENEKLFF
>TRBV6-1|TRBJ2-2|TRBD2|few
TGTGCCAGCAGGGGAGGGCGGGGGGGTGGCGGGGAGCTGTTTTTT
CASRGGRGGGGELFF
>TRBV27|TRBJ2-7|TRBD1|-
TGTGCCAGCAGTTGGACAGGGGCCTACGAGCAGTACTTC
CASSWTGAYEQYF
>TRBV4-1|TRBJ2-3|-|few
TGCGCCAGCAGCCAAGGGCCTGTACCCACAGATACGCAGTATTTT
CASSQGPVPTDTQYF
>TRBV7-2|TRBJ2-5|TRBD2|-
TGTGCCAGCAGCTTGATTAGCGGGGCTCAAGAGACCCAGTACTTC
CASSLISGAQETQYF
>TRBV25-1|TRBJ1-2|-|-
TGTGCCAGCAGTGAAGCGGGTAACTATGGCTACACCTTC
CASSEAGNYGYTF
>TRBV7-2|TRBJ2-3|TRBD2|-
TGTGCCAGCAGCTTAGGCGGGGGGGCCAATACGCAGTATTTT
CASSLGGGANTQYF
>TRBV7-2|TRBJ1-3|TRBD1|-
TGTGCCAGCAGCTTAGGACAGGGGAGAAACACCATATATTTT
CASSLGQGRNTIYF
>TRBV9|TRBJ1-1|-|-
TGTGCCAGCAGCGGACCCGGCGGGGGGCGATATGGGAACACTGAAGCTTTCTTT
CASSGPGGGRYGNTEAFF
>TRBV2|TRBJ1-1|-|-
TGTGCCAGCAGCCAAGACAGGAACACTGAAGCTTTCTTT
CASSQDRNTEAFF
>TRBV7-8|TRBJ2-1|TRBD1|-
TGTGCCAGCAGCTTAGCGAAGCCGGGACAGGGTTGGGGCTCCTACAATGAGCAGTTCTTC
CASSLAKPGQGWGSYNEQFF
>TRBV6-5|TRBJ1-5|-|-
TGTGCCAGCAGTTACTCTCGGGATAGCAATCAGCCCCAGCATTTT
CASSYSRDSNQPQHF